Listed here are 4 T cell receptor beta chains from one sample, sequenced in a study of T cell changes during pregnancy in multiple sclerosis. The method was immunoSEQ multiplex PCR; TCRdb's version includes in-frame clones alone and lacks a portion of them. The table has some 32,000 clones, about nine tenths seen once. This material consisted of CD8+ T cells from peripheral blood mononuclear cells, taken in the second trimester of pregnancy. The receptors stem from a female donor with multiple sclerosis, enrolled in a pregnancy study.

The chain couples TRBV10-3 to TRBJ2-1; D is possibly TRBD1 (6 bases). CDR1 is ENHRY, CDR2 SYGVKD, per germline. The CDR3 contains 12 residues. Trimming stripped 9 bases from V and 5 bases from J, with 11 bases between. CDR3 protein: CAMGAQDNEQFF. In nucleotides, the CDR3 is TGTGCCATGGGGGCACAGGACAATGAGCAGTTCTTC.

The V gene is TRBV10-1, the J gene TRBJ1-2; maybe TRBD1 (5 bases). The CDR3 is made up of 15 amino acids. Germline CDR1 is WNHNN and CDR2 is SYGVQD (reference sequence). The V end was cut by 3 bases, the J end by 0 bases, with 11 bases between. CDR3 region: CASSDSRQPNYGYTF. The DNA of the CDR3 is TGCGCCAGCAGTGATTCCAGACAGCCTAACTATGGCTACACCTTC.

The chain couples TRBV7-9 to TRBJ1-2; maybe TRBD1 (5 bases). V shed 4 bases and J shed 0 bases, with 6 bases lying between them. CDR3 length equals 13 residues. Germline loops: CDR1 SEHNR, CDR2 FQNEAQ (reference sequence). The CDR3 coding sequence is TGTGCCAGCAGCTGGGGCCCTAACTATGGCTACACCTTC. This codes for CASSWGPNYGYTF.

This chain joins TRBV4-2 and TRBJ1-2; 8 nucleotides agree with TRBD1. J lost 6 bases, V lost 5 bases, and 8 bases had no gene match. Germline lookup yields CDR1 LGHNA and CDR2 YNFKEQ. The CDR3 is 14 amino acids. The CDR3 protein is CASSAPGTGNGYTF. In nucleotides, the CDR3 is TGTGCCAGCAGCGCACCCGGGACAGGCAATGGCTACACCTTC.